These 16 T cell receptor beta chains were all obtained from the same sample, sequenced in a study of cytomegalovirus exposure and HLA in healthy donors. Vbeta (60) and Jbeta (13) primers were used in the PCR. Clones were sequenced by immunoSEQ multiplex PCR, and TCRdb holds only the in-frame ones, with some missing. The sample holds about 45,000 clones; 51% are singletons and the top ten take 6%. The specimen sequenced was PBMCs. The receptors were gathered from a man between 60 and 70 years old in good health and CMV-seronegative.

The chain joins TRBV30 to TRBJ1-4; the D gene is possibly TRBD1 (5 bases). CDR3 length: 14 residues. Germline V gene sequence: CDR1 GTSNPN, CDR2 SVGIG (reference sequence). Between the trimmed V and J ends, which lost 3 bases and 8 bases, there was a span of 16 bases. CDR3 in amino acids: CAWRAPGRSEKLFF. The CDR3 DNA follows: TGTGCCTGGAGGGCCCCAGGGAGGTCGGAAAAACTGTTTTTT.

The rearrangement links TRBV18 to TRBJ1-5; possible D gene TRBD1, 5 bases. Germline CDR1 KGHSH, CDR2 LQKENI. The CDR3 spans 21 residues. The V gene lost 3 bases and the J gene lost 0 bases, with 27 bases spanning the gap. This CDR3 reads CASSPPWGVPGKGYSNQPQHF. As DNA, the CDR3 is TGTGCCAGCTCACCTCCCTGGGGGGTTCCAGGTAAGGGTTATAGCAATCAGCCCCAGCATTTT. Complete variable domain (other parts from reference TRBV18 and TRBJ1-5): NAGVMQNPRHLVRRRGQEARLRCSPMKGHSHVYWYRQLPEEGLKFMVYLQKENIIDESGMPKERFSAEFPKEGPSILRIQQVVRGDSAAYFCASSPPWGVPGKGYSNQPQHFGDGTRLSIL.

This sequence joins TRBV4-1 and TRBJ2-2; 8 nucleotides agree with TRBD1. Germline V gene lookup returns CDR1 MGHRA and CDR2 YSYEKL. After removal of 5 bases from V and 3 bases from J, the junction contained 8 bases not matched to a gene. The CDR3 runs to 16 residues. CDR3 in DNA: TGCGCCAGCAGCACCATCACAGGGGGTCACACCGGGGAGCTGTTTTTT. It specifies CASSTITGGHTGELFF.

This chain links TRBV7-2 with TRBJ2-7; D is uncertain. Trimming removed 2 bases from V and 0 bases from J, with 8 bases in between. The CDR3 has 14 amino acids. Germline-derived CDR1 and CDR2 are SGHTA and FQGNSA. The CDR3, as DNA: TGTGCCAGCAGCTTAATTTCTACCTCCTACGAGCAGTACTTC. Amino acid sequence: CASSLISTSYEQYF.

The rearrangement joins TRBV6-5 to TRBJ1-3; no definite D call. V lost 2 bases and J lost 4, with 6 bases in between. The CDR3 is 13 residues long. Germline assignment: CDR1 MNHEY and CDR2 SVGAGI. The CDR3 DNA follows: TGTGCCAGCAGTTACAGAGGGGGAAACACCATATATTTT. It is translated as CASSYRGGNTIYF.

The chain couples TRBV7-2 to TRBJ2-3; maybe TRBD2 (5 bases). Germline CDR1 reads SGHTA; CDR2 reads FQGNSA. V dropped 6 bases and J dropped 6 bases, with 16 bases sitting between them. The CDR3 is 14 amino acids. The DNA for the CDR3 is TGTGCCAGCAGACCAACGGGGAGTGGGGATACGCAGTATTTT. Its protein is CASRPTGSGDTQYF.

This clone has only a few counts. This CDR3 reads CASGGDLSYEQYF. CDR3 sequence (DNA): TGTGCCAGCGGAGGGGACTTATCCTACGAGCAGTACTTC. The V call is TRBV2, the J call TRBJ2-7, with D perhaps matching TRBD2 (6 bases). Deletions cut 8 bases from V and 1 base from J, with 12 bases between. The CDR3 loop spans 13 amino acids. CDR1 is SNHLY, CDR2 FYNNEI, per germline.

This clone was counted between two and nine times. V and J are TRBV5-1 and TRBJ2-7; the D gene is possibly TRBD1 (6 bases). The CDR3 loop spans 15 amino acids. Trimming pared 3 bases from V and 2 bases from J, leaving 15 bases between. Germline CDR1 is SGHRS and CDR2 is YFSETQ. The CDR3: CASSSTTGIAYEQYF. For the CDR3, the DNA is TGCGCCAGCAGCTCGACCACAGGGATCGCCTACGAGCAGTACTTC.

The chain carries TRBV5-1 and TRBJ2-7, with 8 bases lining up with TRBD1. The CDR3 totals 15 residues. V was pared by 0 bases and J by 3 bases, with 5 bases of the junction left unmatched. Looked up from germline, CDR1 is SGHRS and CDR2 is YFSETQ. CDR3 amino acids: CASSLDAGGFYEQYF. In DNA form, the CDR3 reads TGCGCCAGCAGCTTGGATGCAGGGGGCTTCTACGAGCAGTACTTC.

The chain is built from TRBV7-2 and TRBJ2-2; 8 bases are shared with TRBD2. The germline V gene has CDR1 SGHTA and CDR2 FQGNSA. Trimming cost V 4 bases and J 4 bases; bases outside gene matches: 5. This CDR3 has 15 residues. For the CDR3, the DNA is TGTGCCAGCAGCTCTCTAGCGGGCTCCACCGGGGAGCTGTTTTTT. Translating it yields CASSSLAGSTGELFF.

The chain links TRBV5-1 to TRBJ1-1, with TRBD1 identical over 7 bases. With V trimmed by 4 bases and J by 10 bases, 10 bases remained unmatched. The CDR3 loop spans 13 amino acids. Germline V gives CDR1 SGHRS, CDR2 YFSETQ. The CDR3 DNA sequence: TGCGCCAGCAGCCGGACAGGAGGCATTGGAGCTTTCTTT. Its protein is CASSRTGGIGAFF.

This chain links TRBV7-9 with TRBJ2-5; TRBD2 matches 7 bases. Trimming at V came to 2 bases and at J to 4 bases, leaving 4 bases not matched to a gene. Germline V gene data show CDR1 as SEHNR and CDR2 as FQNEAQ (reference sequence). The CDR3 extends over 14 amino acids. The CDR3 DNA reads as TGTGCCAGCAGCTTAAGTGCGGGAGCAGAGACCCAGTACTTC. Translated: CASSLSAGAETQYF.

This clone is medium-sized in the sample. This chain joins TRBV7-9 and TRBJ2-5; 10 positions match TRBD1. With 1 base clipped from V and 5 bases from J, the junction kept 7 bases outside the gene matches. The CDR3 has 16 residues. Germline loops: CDR1 SEHNR, CDR2 FQNEAQ (reference sequence). The CDR3 DNA reads as TGTGCCAGCAGCTTAGGAGACAGGGGGCTCAGGGAGACCCAGTACTTC. It specifies CASSLGDRGLRETQYF.

This clone was observed a handful of times. J is TRBJ1-1 and V is TRBV5-1; 10 bases line up with TRBD1. In germline, CDR1 is SGHRS, CDR2 YFSETQ. J gave up 5 bases and V 7 bases, and 8 bases lay outside the gene matches. CDR3 length: 14 amino acids. The CDR3 nucleotides are TGCGCCAGCGCCCTGGGACAGGGGAGGACTGAAGCTTTCTTT. Translating gives CASALGQGRTEAFF.

The chain recombines TRBV7-2 with TRBJ2-7; 11 nucleotides match TRBD2. Germline CDR1 is SGHTA and CDR2 is FQGNSA. The CDR3 loop spans 15 amino acids. Trimming removed 6 bases from V and 5 bases from J; junction bases left unmatched: 9. CDR3 bases: TGTGCCAGCAGTACGACTAGCGGGATGTACCACGAGCAGTACTTC. Protein: CASSTTSGMYHEQYF. Full variable domain (rest looked up from reference TRBV7-2 and TRBJ2-7): GAGVSQSPSNKVTEKGKDVELRCDPISGHTALYWYRQSLGQGLEFLIYFQGNSAPDKSGLPSDRFSAERTGGSVSTLTIQRTQQEDSAVYLCASSTTSGMYHEQYFGPGTRLTVT.

The chain recombines TRBV15 with TRBJ1-1, with D maybe TRBD1 (5 bases). Germline assignment: CDR1 LNHNV and CDR2 YYDKDF (reference sequence). Trimming shortened V by 0 bases and J by 5 bases, and 7 bases separated the two germline ends. The CDR3 covers 13 residues. CDR3 sequence (DNA): TGTGCCACCAGCAGAGAAAGGGGAACTGAAGCTTTCTTT. Translating gives CATSRERGTEAFF.